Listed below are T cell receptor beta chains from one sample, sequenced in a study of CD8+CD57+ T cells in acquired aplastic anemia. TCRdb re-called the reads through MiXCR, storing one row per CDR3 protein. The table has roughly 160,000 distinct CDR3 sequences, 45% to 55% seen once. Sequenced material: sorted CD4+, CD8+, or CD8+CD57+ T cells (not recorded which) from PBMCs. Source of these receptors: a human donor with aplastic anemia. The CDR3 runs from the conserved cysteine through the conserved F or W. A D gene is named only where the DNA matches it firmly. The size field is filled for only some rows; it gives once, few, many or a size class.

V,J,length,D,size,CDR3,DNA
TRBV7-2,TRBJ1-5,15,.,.,CASSLVTGQNQPQHF,TGTGCCAGCAGCTTAGTGACTGGACAGAATCAGCCCCAGCATTTT
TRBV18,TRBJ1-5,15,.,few,CASSPSQGIEQPQHF,TGTGCCAGCTCACCATCTCAGGGTATAGAGCAGCCCCAGCATTTT
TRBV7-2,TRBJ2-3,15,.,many,CASSLGRGRTDTQYF,TGTGCCAGCAGCTTAGGGCGGGGGCGCACAGATACGCAGTATTTT
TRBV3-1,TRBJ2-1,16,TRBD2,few,CASSRSSGRNDNEQFF,TGTGCCAGCAGCCGTTCTAGCGGGAGGAACGACAATGAGCAGTTCTTC
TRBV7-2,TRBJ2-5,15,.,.,CASSFTESRVKTQYF,TGTGCCAGCAGCTTTACCGAATCCAGGGTCAAGACCCAGTACTTC
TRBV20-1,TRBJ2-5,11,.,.,CSASEGGTQYF,TGCAGTGCTAGTGAGGGGGGGACCCAGTACTTC
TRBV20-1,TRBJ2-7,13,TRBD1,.,CSALGTGGYEQYF,TGCAGTGCTCTCGGGACAGGGGGGTACGAGCAGTACTTC
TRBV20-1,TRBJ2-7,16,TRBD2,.,CSAGLAGGPVSYEQYF,TGCAGTGCTGGACTAGCGGGAGGGCCGGTATCCTACGAGCAGTACTTC
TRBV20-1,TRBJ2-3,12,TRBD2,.,CSAKRGGDTQYF,TGCAGTGCAAAGCGGGGGGGAGATACGCAGTATTTT
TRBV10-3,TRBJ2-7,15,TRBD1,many,CAIRGQSGPFFEQYF,TGTGCCATCAGGGGACAGTCGGGGCCTTTCTTCGAGCAGTACTTC
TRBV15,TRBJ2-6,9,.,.,CATSDQVTF,TGTGCCACCAGCGACCAAGTGACTTTC
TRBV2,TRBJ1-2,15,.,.,CASVKEPLINYGYTF,TGTGCCAGCGTTAAGGAACCGCTCATTAACTATGGCTACACCTTC
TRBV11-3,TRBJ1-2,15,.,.,CASSANFQGNYGYTF,TGTGCCAGCAGCGCAAACTTCCAGGGGAACTATGGCTACACCTTC
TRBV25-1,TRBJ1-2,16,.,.,CASSEYYGLSSEGYTF,TGTGCCAGCAGTGAATACTATGGTCTCAGTTCGGAGGGCTACACCTTC
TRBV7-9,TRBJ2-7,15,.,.,CASSSYTGPAYEQYF,TGTGCCAGCAGCTCCTATACAGGGCCTGCCTACGAGCAGTACTTC